The subject of this entry is one TCR beta chain. Its matching antigen is unknown. The junction does not match germline at one end; this may be a read error. The investigators made TCR beta cDNA from 400 to 500 ng total RNA, using a constant-region primer. Each TCR beta library was derived from three nested multiplex PCR rounds that employed slightly modified ARM-PCR. TCRdb re-called the multiplex PCR reads through MiXCR, storing one row per CDR3 protein. The sample records tens of thousands of distinct CDR3 sequences, 75% to 80% being singletons. Unsorted bulk tissue of about 20-32 mg yielded co-extracted RNA and DNA. This record belongs to a study of tumor-infiltrating lymphocytes in primary liver carcinoma. Study at large: Patients were both men and women, whose ages ran from 30 to 69 years.

Study conclusions and caveats: Less overlap was seen in tumor-adjacent and tumor-blood pairs than in tumor region pairs.

The sample consisted of liver tumor tissue from sampling region 1. Subset meaning: tumor region T1, superior pole. This clonotype originated in a woman aged 30 to 39 with primary liver carcinoma and hepatitis B virus infection.

CDR3 residues: CTSSETLPRGVANTGELFF. CDR3 bases: TGTACCAGCAGTGAAACCCTTCCCCGGGGCGTCGCGAACACCGGGGAGCTGTTTTTT. This sequence joins TRBV6-1 and TRBJ2-2; D possibly uses TRBD1 or TRBD2 (5 bases each). This CDR3 has 19 amino acids. Germline CDR1 and CDR2: MNHNS and SASEGT.